This TCR beta chain was recovered during a study of T-cell reconstitution after alpha-beta-depleted transplantation in children. This clonotype was recorded only once. As it was prepared, the TCRbeta library received unique molecular identifiers. TCRdb fed the PCR reads into MiXCR, producing one record per CDR3 protein. The table includes approximately 350,000 distinct CDR3 sequences, 13% detected once. Germline V gene sequence: CDR1 SQVTM, CDR2 ANQGSEA. CDR3 length: 13 residues. V shed 6 bases and J shed 3 bases, with 14 bases lying between them. This receptor was taken from a human donor who donated a stem cell graft to a child with Fanconi anemia. The chain employs TRBV29-1 and TRBJ1-1; weak D call: TRBD1 (6 bases). The sample consisted of PBMCs, taken from the stem cell graft. This CDR3 reads CSVFGGGDTEAFF. The CDR3 DNA reads as TGCAGCGTCTTCGGCGGGGGCGACACTGAAGCTTTCTTT.